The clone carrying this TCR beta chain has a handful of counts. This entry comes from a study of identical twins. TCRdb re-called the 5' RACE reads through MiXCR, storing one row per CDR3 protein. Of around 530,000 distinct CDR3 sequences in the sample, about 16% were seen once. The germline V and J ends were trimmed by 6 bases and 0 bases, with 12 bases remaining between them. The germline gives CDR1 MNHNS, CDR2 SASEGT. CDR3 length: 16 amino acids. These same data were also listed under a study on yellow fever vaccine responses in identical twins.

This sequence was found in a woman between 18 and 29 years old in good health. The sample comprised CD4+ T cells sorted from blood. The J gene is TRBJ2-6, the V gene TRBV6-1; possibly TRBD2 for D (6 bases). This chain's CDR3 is CASRSHGSSGANVLTF. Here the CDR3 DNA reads TGTGCCAGCAGATCACACGGGAGCTCTGGGGCCAACGTCCTGACTTTC.